The 17 T cell receptor beta chains below were found in one sample sequenced in a study of blood T cells in healthy people across ages. A sample-barcoded 5' primer and a J-beta primer mix were used in a second PCR of roughly 7 to 12 cycles. MiXCR, applied by TCRdb to the 5' RACE reads, yields one record per CDR3 protein. The sample includes about 2 million distinct CDR3 sequences, roughly 49% of them seen just once. The specimen sequenced was blood. The receptors derive from a woman aged 40 to 49 in good health.

This clonotype was picked up a small number of times. The chain joins TRBV12-3 or TRBV12-4 to TRBJ2-3; no reliable D call. The V end was cut by 8 bases, the J end by 0 bases, with 9 bases between. This CDR3 has 13 residues. In DNA form, the CDR3 reads TGTGCCAGCCTACAAGGAAGCACAGATACGCAGTATTTT. Protein sequence: CASLQGSTDTQYF.

This clonotype turned up a few times. This clone may be a read error of a much larger clone one base away. The chain employs TRBV12-3 or TRBV12-4 and TRBJ2-3; D uncertain. This CDR3 spans 14 amino acids. V dropped 8 bases and J dropped 0 bases, with 12 bases sitting between them. The CDR3 sequence is CASCGGSSTDTQYF. In DNA form, the CDR3 reads TGTGCCAGCTGCGGCGGTTCTAGCACAGATACGCAGTATTTT.

Concerning this clonotype: Given a far larger clone just one base away, this is likely a sequencing read error. This chain links TRBV27 with TRBJ2-6; D is ambiguous. The CDR3 is 13 residues long. Germline CDR1 MNHEY, CDR2 SMNVEV (reference sequence). The CDR3 bases are TGTGCCAGCAGCCGCTCTGAGGCCAACGTCCTGACTTTC. This gives the protein CASSRSEANVLTF.

The rearrangement uses TRBV6-5 and TRBJ2-3; TRBD1 is a possible D gene (6 bases). V lost 3 bases and J lost 5, with 9 bases in between. Germline values: CDR1 MNHEY, CDR2 SVGAGI. This CDR3 region has 13 residues. CDR3 in amino acids: CASSYIQGDTQYF. DNA of the CDR3: TGTGCCAGCAGTTATATACAGGGAGATACGCAGTATTTT.

This clonotype was seen only a few times. V usage is TRBV20-1 and J usage is TRBJ1-1, with 8 bases fitting TRBD1. CDR3 length equals 14 residues. Germline V gene data show CDR1 as DFQATT and CDR2 as SNEGSKA (reference sequence). Trimming removed 6 bases from V and 5 bases from J; junction bases left unmatched: 11. CDR3 nucleotide sequence: TGCAGTGCCACCAGGACAGGGCTCTCAACTGAAGCTTTCTTT. Encoded protein: CSATRTGLSTEAFF.

Only a few counts were recorded for this clonotype. J is TRBJ1-1 and V is TRBV12-3 or TRBV12-4; TRBD1 aligns across 9 bases. The CDR3 contains 13 residues. With V trimmed by 6 bases and J by 5 bases, 4 bases remained unmatched. The CDR3: CASSRQGVTEAFF. The CDR3 DNA is TGTGCCAGCAGCAGACAGGGGGTAACTGAAGCTTTCTTT.

This clonotype was counted ten times or more. An end of the junction differs from the germline gene, which may be a read error. V usage is TRBV3-1 and J usage is TRBJ2-3; no clear D gene. The CDR3 has 10 residues. Germline CDR1 reads LGHDT; CDR2 reads YNNKEL (reference sequence). This chain's CDR3 is CASSQDTQYF. CDR3 sequence (DNA): TGTGCCAGCAGTCAAGATACGCAGTATTTT.

The chain links TRBV7-9 to TRBJ1-2, with D hard to call. V shed 5 bases and J shed 7 bases, with 11 bases lying between them. The CDR3 covers 12 residues. The V gene's germline CDR1 is SEHNR and CDR2 FQNEAQ (reference sequence). The CDR3 loop reads CASSPSGFGYTF. The CDR3 region has the DNA TGTGCCAGCAGCCCTTCCGGGTTTGGCTACACCTTC.

As to this clonotype: Just one base apart from a much larger clone, this may be a read error. J is TRBJ1-6 and V is TRBV7-2; 9 bases line up with TRBD1. The CDR3 has 16 amino acids. The V segment lost 1 base and the J segment 9 bases; nucleotides outside the gene matches: 7. Germline CDR1 and CDR2: SGHTA and FQGNSA. The chain's CDR3 is CASSLGFGQGSSPLHF. CDR3 DNA: TGTGCCAGCAGCTTAGGGTTCGGACAGGGGAGTTCACCCCTCCACTTT.

The rearrangement links TRBV7-9 to TRBJ2-3; 8 nucleotides line up with TRBD2. Germline-derived CDR1 and CDR2 are SEHNR and FQNEAQ (reference sequence). The length of the CDR3 is 15 residues. V dropped 8 bases and J dropped 2; count of bases not matched to a gene: 9. The CDR3 DNA follows: TGTGCCAGCTGGAAACCAGCGGGGGACACAGATACGCAGTATTTT. Translation: CASWKPAGDTDTQYF.

This clonotype was detected only once. The chain couples TRBV7-2 to TRBJ1-5; D is ambiguous. From germline, CDR1 is SGHTA and CDR2 FQGNSA. The CDR3 covers 15 residues. With 5 bases removed from V and 0 bases from J, the gap between germline ends came to 11 bases. For the CDR3, the DNA is TGTGCCAGCAGCAAAAAATTGGATAGCAATCAGCCCCAGCATTTT. It translates to CASSKKLDSNQPQHF. Using reference TRBV7-2 and TRBJ1-5 for the parts outside the CDR3, the full variable domain is GAGVSQSPSNKVTEKGKDVELRCDPISGHTALYWYRQSLGQGLEFLIYFQGNSAPDKSGLPSDRFSAERTGGSVSTLTIQRTQQEDSAVYLCASSKKLDSNQPQHFGDGTRLSIL.

This clonotype has just one count. The gene calls are TRBV5-6 and TRBJ2-1, with TRBD2 identical over 8 bases. V was clipped by 4 bases and J by 0 bases; unmatched bases: 15. Germline-derived CDR1 and CDR2 are SGHDT and YYEEEE. The CDR3 consists of 19 residues. CDR3 sequence reads: CASSPPRVAGRSSYNEQFF. The CDR3 bases are TGTGCCAGCAGCCCGCCGAGAGTAGCGGGGCGAAGCTCCTACAATGAGCAGTTCTTC.

This chain joins TRBV3-1 and TRBJ1-2; a possible D gene is TRBD1 (5 bases). This CDR3 comprises 15 residues. Germline values: CDR1 LGHDT, CDR2 YNNKEL (reference sequence). Deletions cut 6 bases from V and 6 bases from J, with 20 bases between. The CDR3 loop is CASSRNTGTQNGYTF. Here the CDR3 DNA reads TGTGCCAGCAGTCGAAATACCGGGACTCAGAATGGCTACACCTTC.

This clonotype was counted a single time. The V and J genes are TRBV20-1 and TRBJ2-4; TRBD2 matches 9 bases. The J call is in doubt because the DNA end fits TRBJ2-7 better. Germline lookup yields CDR1 DFQATT and CDR2 SNEGSKA (reference sequence). This CDR3 comprises 14 residues. The CDR3 DNA is TGCAGTGCTAGAGTGGCGGGGGGGCCGTACGAGCAGTACTTC. Amino acids: CSARVAGGPYEQYF.

The CDR3 reads CASSLPLVNEQFF. The DNA of the CDR3 is TGTGCCAGCAGTTTACCCCTAGTGAATGAGCAGTTCTTC. V gene TRBV6-2 or TRBV6-3 combines with J gene TRBJ2-1; no clear D. Germline V gene lookup returns CDR1 MNHEY and CDR2 SVGEGT. Deletions cut 4 bases from V and 7 bases from J, with 11 bases between. The CDR3 consists of 13 residues.

This clonotype has more than one count but fewer than ten. The rearrangement joins TRBV12-3 or TRBV12-4 to TRBJ2-1; TRBD1 might be the D (6 bases). The length of the CDR3 is 14 residues. The V end was cut by 8 bases, the J end by 0 bases, with 11 bases between. The CDR3, as DNA: TGTGCCAGCGGAGGACAGATCTCCTACAATGAGCAGTTCTTC. Its translation: CASGGQISYNEQFF.

This CDR3 reads CASSPGYRNNEQFF. The CDR3 bases are TGTGCCAGCAGTCCGGGATACAGAAACAATGAGCAGTTCTTC. This chain joins TRBV12-3 or TRBV12-4 and TRBJ2-1, with D possibly TRBD2 on 5 matching bases. With 5 bases removed from V and 5 bases from J, the gap between germline ends came to 13 bases. The CDR3 length is 14 residues.